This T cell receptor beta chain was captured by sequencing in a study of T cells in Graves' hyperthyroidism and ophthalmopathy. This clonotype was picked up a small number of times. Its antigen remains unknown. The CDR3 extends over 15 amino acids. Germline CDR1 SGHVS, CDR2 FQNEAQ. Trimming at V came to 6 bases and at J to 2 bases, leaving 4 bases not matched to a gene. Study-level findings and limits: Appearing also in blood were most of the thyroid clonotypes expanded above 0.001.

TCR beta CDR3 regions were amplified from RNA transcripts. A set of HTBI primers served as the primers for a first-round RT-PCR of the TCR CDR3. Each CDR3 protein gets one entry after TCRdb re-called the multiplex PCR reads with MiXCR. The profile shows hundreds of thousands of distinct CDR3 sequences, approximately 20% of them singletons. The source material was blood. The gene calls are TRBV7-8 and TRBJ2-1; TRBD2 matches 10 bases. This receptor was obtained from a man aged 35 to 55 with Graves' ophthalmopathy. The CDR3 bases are TGTGCCAGCAGGAGGACTAGCGGCACCTACAATGAGCAGTTCTTC. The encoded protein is CASRRTSGTYNEQFF.